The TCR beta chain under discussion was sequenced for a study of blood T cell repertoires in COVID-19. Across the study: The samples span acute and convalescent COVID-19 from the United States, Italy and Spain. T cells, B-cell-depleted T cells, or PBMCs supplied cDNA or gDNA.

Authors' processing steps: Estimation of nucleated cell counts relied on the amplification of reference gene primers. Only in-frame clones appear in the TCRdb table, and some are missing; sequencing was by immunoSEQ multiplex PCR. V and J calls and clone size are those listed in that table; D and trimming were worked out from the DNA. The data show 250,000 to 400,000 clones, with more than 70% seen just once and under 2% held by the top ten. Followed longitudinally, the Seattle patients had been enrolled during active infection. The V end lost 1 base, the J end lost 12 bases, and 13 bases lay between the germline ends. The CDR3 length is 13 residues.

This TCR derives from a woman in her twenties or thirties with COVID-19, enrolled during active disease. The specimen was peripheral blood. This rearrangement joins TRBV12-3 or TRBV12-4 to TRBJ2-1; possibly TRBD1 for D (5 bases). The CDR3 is CASSLVLVQGQFF. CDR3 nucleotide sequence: TGTGCCAGCAGTTTAGTGCTGGTGCAGGGGCAGTTCTTC.